These 28 T cell receptor beta chains came from one sample sequenced in a study of regulatory T cells in long-lasting Graves disease. Arm-PCR of CDR3 regions and iRepertoire HTBI primers were the basis on which TCR beta libraries were built. TCRdb recomputed calls from the multiplex PCR reads with MiXCR, one row per CDR3 protein. Of about 450,000 distinct CDR3 sequences in the sample, over 15% are singletons; the top ten hold about 10%. Time point defined: newly diagnosed GD, antithyroid drugs for less than 3 months. RNA isolated from PBMCs was used to make the TCR library. These data also featured in a second study, about T cells in Graves' hyperthyroidism and ophthalmopathy.

The sequenced sample was peripheral blood mononuclear cells (PBMCs), obtained at new diagnosis, from a patient treated with antithyroid drugs. The receptors stem from a woman in her 30s with Graves disease.

This clonotype was detected many times. The V gene is TRBV20-1, the J gene TRBJ2-3; 8 bases match TRBD2. V was clipped by 5 bases and J by 3 bases; unmatched bases: 10. The CDR3 covers 15 residues. The germline V gene encodes CDR1 DFQATT and CDR2 SNEGSKA (reference sequence). CDR3 protein: CSAPQAGEGTDTQYF. In DNA, the CDR3 is TGCAGTGCTCCGCAAGCGGGAGAGGGGACAGATACGCAGTATTTT.

This clonotype has more than one count but fewer than ten. V usage is TRBV4-1 and J usage is TRBJ1-2; no clear D gene. Germline CDR1 is MGHRA and CDR2 is YSYEKL. The ends were cut back, 4 bases at V and 9 bases at J, with 15 bases in the middle. The CDR3 runs to 13 residues. The chain's CDR3 is CASSPPGVPSYTF. For the CDR3, the DNA is TGCGCCAGCAGCCCCCCTGGGGTCCCAAGCTACACCTTC.

Remarks on this clonotype: Its ends do not fully match the called genes, so a read error is possible. The chain has TRBV7-8 and TRBJ1-4; D gene uncertain. The CDR3 has 15 amino acids. Germline CDR1 reads SGHVS; CDR2 reads FQNEAQ. The CDR3 nucleotides read TGTGCCGGCAGCTTAGATGGGGTCGAGGATGAAAAACTGTTTTTT. Protein: CAGSLDGVEDEKLFF.

With regard to this clonotype: A much larger clone lies one base from this, so it may be a read error. This chain connects TRBV10-3 to TRBJ2-3; TRBD2 is a possible D gene (6 bases). The V and J ends lost 4 bases and 1 base respectively, with 21 bases between them. The CDR3 covers 18 residues. CDR1 and CDR2 (germline): ENHRY, SYGVKD. The CDR3, as DNA: TGTGCCATCAGTGGGAGGGGTGGAGAGGCACAGGGCACAGATACGCAGTATTTT. Encoded protein: CAISGRGGEAQGTDTQYF.

This clonotype has a count of ten or more. The chain uses TRBV11-2 and TRBJ1-1, with TRBD1 identical over 7 bases. The germline V gene has CDR1 SGHAT and CDR2 FQNNGV. This CDR3 region has 15 residues. V dropped 5 bases and J dropped 2; count of bases not matched to a gene: 8. In DNA, the CDR3 is TGTGCCAGCAGCCCCACGACAGGGTTAAACACTGAAGCTTTCTTT. Translation gives CASSPTTGLNTEAFF. Looking up the rest from reference TRBV11-2 and TRBJ1-1 gives the full variable domain: EAGVAQSPRYKIIEKRQSVAFWCNPISGHATLYWYQQILGQGPKLLIQFQNNGVVDDSQLPKDRFSAERLKGVDSTLKIQPAKLEDSAVYLCASSPTTGLNTEAFFGQGTRLTVV.

In regard to this clonotype: A read error may explain this, as a much larger clone is one base away. This rearrangement joins TRBV20-1 to TRBJ1-5; tentatively, D is TRBD1 (5 bases). Germline-derived CDR1 and CDR2 are DFQATT and SNEGSKA (reference sequence). This CDR3 comprises 15 residues. Written as DNA, the CDR3 is TGCAGTGCTAGAGATCTTTGGCAGGGCAATCAGCCCCCGCATTTT. Protein product: CSARDLWQGNQPPHF.

The chain carries TRBV4-2 and TRBJ1-4; the D is unclear. The CDR3 consists of 15 residues. The germline V gene has CDR1 LGHNA and CDR2 YNFKEQ. V dropped 0 bases and J dropped 8 bases, with 13 bases sitting between them. The CDR3 is CASSQDRAGREKLFF. The CDR3 DNA is TGTGCCAGCAGCCAAGACCGGGCAGGACGCGAAAAACTGTTTTTT.

Only a few counts were recorded for this clonotype. The chain has TRBV29-1 and TRBJ2-1, with 9 nucleotides matching TRBD2. The CDR3 is 14 amino acids. In germline, CDR1 is SQVTM, CDR2 ANQGSEA. Germline trimming cut 4 bases from V and 5 bases from J; bases unmatched to any gene: 6. The CDR3 reads CSVGREGPNNEQFF. In DNA form, the CDR3 reads TGCAGCGTTGGGCGGGAGGGCCCGAACAATGAGCAGTTCTTC.

The sample holds many counts of this clonotype. V gene TRBV5-1 combines with J gene TRBJ2-3, with a tentative D call TRBD2 (6 bases). This CDR3 contains 15 residues. The V end was cut by 2 bases, the J end by 1 base, with 11 bases between. The V gene's germline CDR1 is SGHRS and CDR2 YFSETQ. The CDR3 here is CASSFGGVRTDTQYF. The DNA for the CDR3 is TGCGCCAGCAGCTTCGGGGGAGTTCGCACAGATACGCAGTATTTT.

This clonotype was picked up a small number of times. The chain employs TRBV28 and TRBJ2-7, with D possibly being TRBD1 (5 bases). CDR1 is MDHEN and CDR2 is SYDVKM in the germline V gene. This CDR3 contains 15 residues. V gave up 4 bases and J gave up 4 bases, with 17 bases separating them. CDR3 in DNA: TGTGCCAGCAGTTCGCCCTACCAGGGTGGTTACGAGCAGTACTTC. It specifies CASSSPYQGGYEQYF.

This clonotype was seen repeatedly, ten times or more. The rearrangement uses TRBV20-1 and TRBJ2-5; possibly TRBD2 for D (5 bases). This CDR3 is 13 amino acids long. Germline V gene lookup returns CDR1 DFQATT and CDR2 SNEGSKA (reference sequence). The V and J ends lost 3 bases and 2 bases respectively, with 10 bases between them. The chain's CDR3 is CSASGGSQETQYF. For the CDR3, the DNA is TGCAGTGCTAGTGGCGGGTCTCAAGAGACCCAGTACTTC.

Ten or more counts support this clonotype. The chain joins TRBV7-2 to TRBJ1-6; the D gene is possibly TRBD1 (5 bases). Trimming removed 5 bases from V and 7 bases from J, with 15 bases in between. This CDR3 has 15 amino acids. The germline V gene has CDR1 SGHTA and CDR2 FQGNSA. The CDR3 DNA is TGTGCCAGCAGCGGCCGGGGGGGGGACAATTCACCCCTCCACTTT. It is translated as CASSGRGGDNSPLHF. Filled out from reference TRBV7-2 and TRBJ1-6, the complete variable domain reads GAGVSQSPSNKVTEKGKDVELRCDPISGHTALYWYRQSLGQGLEFLIYFQGNSAPDKSGLPSDRFSAERTGGSVSTLTIQRTQQEDSAVYLCASSGRGGDNSPLHFGNGTRLTVT.

The chain employs TRBV6-2 or TRBV6-3 and TRBJ2-1; 11 nucleotides agree with TRBD2. Trimming at V came to 5 bases and at J to 4 bases, leaving 7 bases not matched to a gene. Per the germline V gene, CDR1 is MNHEY and CDR2 is SVGEGT. The CDR3 is made up of 16 amino acids. This CDR3 reads CASSGNSGRAYNEQFF. The CDR3 nucleotides are TGTGCCAGCAGTGGCAATAGCGGGAGGGCGTACAATGAGCAGTTCTTC.

With regard to this clonotype: Since a much larger clone is just one base distant, this may be a read error. The rearrangement links TRBV10-3 to TRBJ1-5, with D unresolved. Per the germline V gene, CDR1 is ENHRY and CDR2 is SYGVKD. CDR3 length: 13 residues. The CDR3 loop is CAFSGVDRQPQHF. CDR3 nucleotide sequence: TGTGCCTTCAGTGGCGTCGACCGTCAGCCCCAGCATTTT.

This clonotype has at least ten counts. The chain carries TRBV15 and TRBJ1-1; D perhaps matches TRBD1 (5 bases). The CDR3 covers 14 residues. The germline gives CDR1 LNHNV, CDR2 YYDKDF (reference sequence). Trimming took off 6 bases at V and 5 bases at J, with 16 bases between the two ends. CDR3 loop: CATSWTGRGTEAFF. CDR3 coding DNA: TGTGCCACCAGTTGGACGGGACGGGGTACTGAAGCTTTCTTT.

The chain links TRBV11-2 to TRBJ2-7; D might be TRBD1 (6 bases). Germline values: CDR1 SGHAT, CDR2 FQNNGV. The V end lost 4 bases, the J end lost 2 bases, and 21 bases lay between the germline ends. The CDR3 covers 17 residues. Here the CDR3 reads CASSSISDRLHTYEQYF. CDR3 nucleotide sequence: TGTGCCAGCAGCTCAATCTCGGACAGACTCCATACCTACGAGCAGTACTTC.

Many counts were recorded for this clonotype. Sequence at one end of the junction differs from germline and may be a read error. This chain connects TRBV5-8 to TRBJ2-2; 9 nucleotides match TRBD2. The CDR3 is 15 residues long. The germline V gene encodes CDR1 SGHTS and CDR2 YDEGEE. The CDR3 sequence: CASSLGLANTGELFF. The CDR3 DNA follows: TGTGCCAGCAGTTTGGGACTAGCTAACACCGGGGAGCTGTTTTTT.

Many counts were recorded for this clonotype. The CDR3 loop reads CASSGPGQGYEQYF. In nucleotides, the CDR3 is TGTGCCAGCAGTGGCCCGGGACAGGGCTACGAGCAGTACTTC. This chain connects TRBV6-1 to TRBJ2-7, with 9 positions matching TRBD1. The CDR3 length is 14 residues. Germline values: CDR1 MNHNS, CDR2 SASEGT. With V trimmed by 4 bases and J by 3 bases, 4 bases remained unmatched.

Ten or more counts support this clonotype. This sequence joins TRBV6-2 or TRBV6-3 and TRBJ2-2; D gene uncertain. Trimming took 2 bases from V and 0 from J, leaving 10 bases between them. This CDR3 comprises 16 residues. Germline V gene lookup returns CDR1 MNHEY and CDR2 SVGEGT. The CDR3 DNA is TGTGCCAGCAGTTACCCCCCCGGCCCGAACACCGGGGAGCTGTTTTTT. Its translation is CASSYPPGPNTGELFF.

There are many counts of this clonotype. V gene TRBV7-9 combines with J gene TRBJ2-5; TRBD2 agrees at 7 bases. This CDR3 is built from 15 residues. The germline V gene encodes CDR1 SEHNR and CDR2 FQNEAQ (reference sequence). With V trimmed by 4 bases and J by 1 base, 6 bases remained unmatched. CDR3 amino acids: CASSSPTSAQETQYF. The CDR3 region has the DNA TGTGCCAGCAGCTCGCCTACTAGCGCCCAAGAGACCCAGTACTTC.

The genes are TRBV2 and TRBJ2-1, with D perhaps matching TRBD2 (6 bases). From germline, CDR1 is SNHLY and CDR2 FYNNEI. V lost 8 bases and J lost 1, with 9 bases in between. The CDR3 sequence is 13 residues long. Here the CDR3 reads CASRGRSYNEQFF. CDR3 DNA sequence: TGTGCCAGCCGGGGGAGGTCCTACAATGAGCAGTTCTTC.

This clonotype was recorded at least ten times. This rearrangement joins TRBV5-6 to TRBJ1-5; D perhaps matches TRBD1 (5 bases). The CDR3 extends over 14 amino acids. V gave up 4 bases and J gave up 7 bases, with 15 bases separating them. Germline V CDR1 and CDR2: SGHDT, YYEEEE. The CDR3 DNA sequence: TGTGCCAGCAGCGGGGGTAGAACATGGCAGCCCCAGCATTTT. It is translated as CASSGGRTWQPQHF.

This clonotype occurred a few times. The chain recombines TRBV27 with TRBJ1-1; 7 bases are shared with TRBD1. CDR1 is MNHEY, CDR2 SMNVEV, per germline (reference sequence). Losses at the gene ends were 2 bases for V and 4 bases for J; bases not matched to a gene: 4. The CDR3 sequence is 14 residues long. CDR3 residues: CASSLTGVVTEAFF. CDR3 DNA: TGTGCCAGCAGTTTAACAGGGGTTGTCACTGAAGCTTTCTTT.

This clonotype was counted at least ten times. The chain joins TRBV2 to TRBJ2-5, with TRBD1 identical over 9 bases. The CDR3 covers 17 residues. The germline V gene has CDR1 SNHLY and CDR2 FYNNEI. The junction had 14 bases not matched to a gene; V was cut back by 4 bases and J by 5 bases. The CDR3 nucleotides read TGTGCCAGCAGTGGGCCCCCCGGGACAGGGACGGGGGAGACCCAGTACTTC. This translates into CASSGPPGTGTGETQYF.

Many counts were recorded for this clonotype. The chain combines TRBV6-5 with TRBJ1-1; TRBD1 aligns across 9 bases. Germline CDR1 is MNHEY and CDR2 is SVGAGI. The CDR3 length is 15 residues. J gave up 4 bases and V 2 bases, and 5 bases lay outside the gene matches. The CDR3 bases are TGTGCCAGCAGTTACCCTCAGACAGGGGGCACTGAAGCTTTCTTT. Translating it yields CASSYPQTGGTEAFF.

This clonotype was recorded at least ten times. This chain links TRBV20-1 with TRBJ1-5; D gene uncertain. The CDR3 has 12 amino acids. The V end was cut by 2 bases, the J end by 3 bases, with 5 bases between. The germline V gene has CDR1 DFQATT and CDR2 SNEGSKA (reference sequence). Written as DNA, the CDR3 is TGCAGTGCTAGACGGGTCAATCAGCCCCAGCATTTT. As protein: CSARRVNQPQHF.

This clonotype was seen ten or more times. The chain couples TRBV3-1 to TRBJ2-1, with 9 bases aligning to TRBD2. Trimming cost V 0 bases and J 5 bases; bases outside gene matches: 14. The CDR3 has 19 amino acids. Germline V CDR1 and CDR2: LGHDT, YNNKEL (reference sequence). This CDR3 is CASSQDWSSGSYFDNEQFF. CDR3 bases: TGTGCCAGCAGCCAAGATTGGAGTAGCGGGAGTTATTTCGACAATGAGCAGTTCTTC.

Only a few counts were recorded for this clonotype. CDR3 nucleotide sequence: TGTGCCAGCAGTTTACGGGAAAATTCAGGGGGCAGTTTCTACAATGAGCAGTTCTTC. Its protein is CASSLRENSGGSFYNEQFF. V is TRBV28 and J is TRBJ2-1, with TRBD1 matching 8 bases. The trim removed 2 bases at V and 3 bases at J, leaving 15 bases unmatched. This CDR3 has 19 residues. Germline-derived CDR1 and CDR2 are MDHEN and SYDVKM.